This record concerns one T cell receptor (beta chain) sequence. The CDR3 is made up of 16 amino acids. From germline, CDR1 is KGHDR and CDR2 SFDVKD. V lost 4 bases and J 5 bases, leaving 17 bases between the germline ends. The data are from a study of blood T cell repertoires in COVID-19. Study as a whole: There were acute and convalescent COVID-19 samples, and they came from the United States, Italy and Spain.

Measured with immunoSEQ multiplex PCR; TCRdb has only the in-frame clones, and not every one. The repertoire holds about 260,000 clones, around 90% seen once, with less than 0.9% in the top ten. The study assigned cohorts using participant-reported clinical history. The sequencing input was PBMCs or T cells enriched from blood (not recorded which). The chain couples TRBV24-1 to TRBJ2-1; the D gene is possibly TRBD1 (5 bases). This TCR came from a man in his forties or fifties who had been exposed to COVID-19. The chain's CDR3 is CATSEAGHGQNNEQFF. Here the CDR3 DNA reads TGTGCCACCAGTGAGGCAGGACACGGCCAGAACAATGAGCAGTTCTTC.